The 22 T cell receptor beta chains below all came from one sample that was sequenced in a study of shared clonotypes between healthy human individuals. TCRdb's table, derived via immunoSEQ multiplex PCR, lists solely in-frame clones and lacks some. The sample lists about 960,000 clones; about 80% were seen once. Sequencing was carried out using memory CD4+ T cells sorted from blood. This sample's subset: CD45RA-negative fraction. The receptors come from a man between 18 and 35 years old in good health.

This rearrangement joins TRBV5-4 to TRBJ2-3, with 8 bases matching TRBD2. Trimming cost V 2 bases and J 1 base; bases outside gene matches: 6. In germline, CDR1 is SGHNT, CDR2 YYREEE (reference sequence). The CDR3 has 16 amino acids. CDR3 loop: CASSFSGGPGTDTQYF. The CDR3, as DNA: TGTGCCAGCAGCTTCTCGGGGGGGCCGGGCACAGATACGCAGTATTTT.

The V call is TRBV6-4, the J call TRBJ1-1, with D possibly being TRBD1 (5 bases). Trimming took 0 bases from V and 5 from J, leaving 34 bases between them. Germline V gene lookup returns CDR1 MRHNA and CDR2 SNTAGT. The CDR3 covers 22 residues. The chain's CDR3 is CASSDSGRSFLTAPKEVTEAFF. CDR3 nucleotide sequence: TGTGCCAGCAGTGACTCGGGCCGCTCGTTTCTGACAGCGCCTAAGGAGGTGACTGAAGCTTTCTTT.

The chain has TRBV30 and TRBJ2-7, with TRBD1 identical over 8 bases. Germline V CDR1 and CDR2: GTSNPN, SVGIG (reference sequence). J lost 4 bases, V lost 2 bases, and 10 bases had no gene match. This CDR3 spans 15 amino acids. In DNA form, the CDR3 reads TGTGCCTGGAGTTTGACAGGGGCCGCCGGGTACGAGCAGTACTTC. It encodes CAWSLTGAAGYEQYF.

V gene TRBV4-2 combines with J gene TRBJ2-7; 10 nucleotides align to TRBD2. Germline values: CDR1 LGHNA, CDR2 YNFKEQ. This CDR3 is 15 amino acids long. Unmatched junction bases numbered 4, after V lost 1 base and J lost 4 bases. CDR3 residues: CASSQGASGGYEQYF. The CDR3 region has the DNA TGTGCCAGCAGCCAAGGGGCTAGCGGGGGTTACGAGCAGTACTTC.

This chain joins TRBV4-3 and TRBJ2-2, with TRBD2 identical over 7 bases. The V gene's germline CDR1 is LGHNA and CDR2 YSLEER. The CDR3 has 19 amino acids. Trimming removed 0 bases from V and 3 bases from J; junction bases left unmatched: 13. CDR3 in amino acids: CASSQDRPRGLPYTGELFF. The CDR3 nucleotides are TGCGCCAGCAGCCAAGATAGGCCGAGGGGACTACCCTACACCGGGGAGCTGTTTTTT.

This clone has just a few counts. V usage is TRBV6-5 and J usage is TRBJ1-1, with D unresolved. The length of the CDR3 is 15 residues. Germline CDR1 is MNHEY and CDR2 is SVGAGI. V shed 7 bases and J shed 4 bases, with 19 bases lying between them. The DNA of the CDR3 is TGTGCCAGCATCAACTCGGTGGGTTGGGGCACTGAAGCTTTCTTT. Encoded protein: CASINSVGWGTEAFF.

This clone was observed once. This chain links TRBV10-3 with TRBJ2-6, with D unclear. The CDR3 consists of 15 residues. Trimming stripped 3 bases from V and 4 bases from J, with 10 bases between. CDR1 and CDR2 (germline): ENHRY, SYGVKD. The CDR3 DNA is TGTGCCATCAGTGAATTCGGCATCGGGGCCAACGTCCTGACTTTC. Translating it yields CAISEFGIGANVLTF.

This chain uses TRBV11-3 with TRBJ2-5; 7 nucleotides line up with TRBD1. This CDR3 is built from 17 residues. Germline CDR1 SGHNT, CDR2 YENEEA. With V trimmed by 7 bases and J by 9 bases, 23 bases remained unmatched. The CDR3 region is CASTTGTRGITPGAQYF. The CDR3 bases are TGTGCCAGCACCACGGGAACCAGGGGGATTACTCCAGGGGCCCAGTACTTC. Based on the CDR3 plus reference TRBV11-3 and TRBJ2-5, the full variable domain is EAGVVQSPRYKIIEKKQPVAFWCNPISGHNTLYWYLQNLGQGPELLIRYENEEAVDDSQLPKDRFSAERLKGVDSTLKIQPAELGDSAVYLCASTTGTRGITPGAQYFGPGTRLLVL.

The CDR3 spells CASSLYPGLVGTDTQYF. CDR3 DNA: TGTGCCAGCAGCTTATACCCGGGACTAGTGGGCACAGATACGCAGTATTTT. The chain links TRBV9 to TRBJ2-3; 8 positions match TRBD2. Germline values: CDR1 SGDLS, CDR2 YYNGEE. Losses at the gene ends were 4 bases for V and 1 base for J; bases not matched to a gene: 11. The length of the CDR3 is 17 residues. Full variable domain (missing parts from reference TRBV9 and TRBJ2-3): DSGVTQTPKHLITATGQRVTLRCSPRSGDLSVYWYQQSLDQGLQFLIQYYNGEERAKGNILERFSAQQFPDLHSELNLSSLELGDSALYFCASSLYPGLVGTDTQYFGPGTRLTVL.

The V gene is TRBV18, the J gene TRBJ2-7; D gene uncertain. Germline V gene data show CDR1 as KGHSH and CDR2 as LQKENI. The CDR3 sequence is 14 residues long. V lost 3 bases to trimming and J lost 2 bases, with 11 bases between them. DNA for the CDR3: TGTGCCAGCTCACCCACGGCAGGACCCTACGAGCAGTACTTC. Its translation: CASSPTAGPYEQYF.

V gene TRBV5-5 combines with J gene TRBJ2-1; 8 bases are shared with TRBD1. Trimming at V came to 3 bases and at J to 0 bases, leaving 2 bases not matched to a gene. The CDR3 is 15 amino acids. The germline V gene has CDR1 SGHKS and CDR2 YYEKEE (reference sequence). CDR3 protein: CASSWGQVSYNEQFF. The CDR3 DNA follows: TGTGCCAGCAGCTGGGGACAGGTCTCCTACAATGAGCAGTTCTTC.

This clone appeared a few times. The same CDR3 also results from other DNA sequences found in this sample. V and J are TRBV29-1 and TRBJ1-1; D ambiguous. Between the trimmed V and J ends, which lost 7 bases and 1 base, there was a span of 10 bases. The length of the CDR3 is 12 residues. The germline V gene has CDR1 SQVTM and CDR2 ANQGSEA. The CDR3 is CSADRGNTEAFF. CDR3 in DNA: TGCAGCGCGGACCGAGGGAACACTGAAGCTTTCTTT.

The V call is TRBV9, the J call TRBJ2-7; 8 bases are shared with TRBD2. Unmatched junction bases numbered 9, after V lost 6 bases and J lost 1 base. Germline CDR1 reads SGDLS; CDR2 reads YYNGEE. The CDR3 is 15 amino acids. In DNA, the CDR3 is TGTGCCAGCAACTCGGGAGGGACCCAGTCCTACGAGCAGTACTTC. It yields the protein CASNSGGTQSYEQYF.

This chain connects TRBV5-1 to TRBJ2-5; TRBD1 aligns across 10 bases. The V segment lost 1 base and the J segment 4 bases; nucleotides outside the gene matches: 7. The CDR3 contains 16 residues. Looked up from germline, CDR1 is SGHRS and CDR2 is YFSETQ. The CDR3 bases are TGCGCCAGCAGCTTGTTGGGACAGGGGATTGGAGAGACCCAGTACTTC. Amino acids: CASSLLGQGIGETQYF.

The V call is TRBV7-2, the J call TRBJ2-7, with D unresolved. The V and J ends lost 1 base and 4 bases respectively, with 8 bases between them. This CDR3 has 13 amino acids. Germline-derived CDR1 and CDR2 are SGHTA and FQGNSA. The CDR3 loop is CASSLVAAYEQYF. CDR3 DNA sequence: TGTGCCAGCAGCTTAGTTGCGGCGTACGAGCAGTACTTC. The full variable domain, with the rest looked up from reference TRBV7-2 and TRBJ2-7, is GAGVSQSPSNKVTEKGKDVELRCDPISGHTALYWYRQSLGQGLEFLIYFQGNSAPDKSGLPSDRFSAERTGGSVSTLTIQRTQQEDSAVYLCASSLVAAYEQYFGPGTRLTVT.

In the case of this clone: The same CDR3 arises from other DNA sequences in this sample as well. The CDR3 sequence is CAWSARATNEKLFF. CDR3 nucleotide sequence: TGTGCCTGGAGTGCCAGAGCAACTAATGAAAAACTGTTTTTT. The chain employs TRBV30 and TRBJ1-4; D remains unclear. Germline assignment: CDR1 GTSNPN and CDR2 SVGIG (reference sequence). V dropped 1 base and J dropped 0 bases, with 6 bases sitting between them. This CDR3 comprises 14 residues.

The J gene is TRBJ2-6, the V gene TRBV18; no clear D. CDR3 length: 16 residues. Trimming left V 3 bases short and J 0 bases short, with 9 bases between. Germline lookup yields CDR1 KGHSH and CDR2 LQKENI. The CDR3: CASSPPNLSGANVLTF. In DNA form, the CDR3 reads TGTGCCAGCTCACCTCCTAACCTCTCTGGGGCCAACGTCCTGACTTTC.

This clone showed up just a few times. The chain carries TRBV4-3 and TRBJ1-1; D gene ambiguous. The V and J ends lost 7 bases and 0 bases respectively, with 12 bases between them. The germline V gene encodes CDR1 LGHNA and CDR2 YSLEER. The CDR3 has 14 residues. Here the CDR3 DNA reads TGCGCCAGCAAGAAGGGCCTGGTGAACACTGAAGCTTTCTTT. Protein product: CASKKGLVNTEAFF.

The rearrangement links TRBV7-8 to TRBJ2-3; 9 bases are a match to TRBD2. Germline CDR1 reads SGHVS; CDR2 reads FQNEAQ. The V gene end was trimmed by 4 bases and the J gene end by 5 bases; junction bases not matched to a gene: 7. The CDR3 has 15 amino acids. CDR3 loop: CASSSSAGGIDTQYF. As DNA, the CDR3 is TGTGCCAGCAGCTCCTCCGCGGGAGGGATAGATACGCAGTATTTT.

CDR3 loop: CASSRMESGELFF. The CDR3 coding sequence is TGTGCCAGCTCACGAATGGAATCGGGGGAGCTGTTTTTT. The chain couples TRBV18 to TRBJ2-2; D is undetermined. The CDR3 length is 13 residues. V was clipped by 4 bases and J by 8 bases, with 11 bases between them. Germline V gene data show CDR1 as KGHSH and CDR2 as LQKENI.

There are a few counts of this clone. The chain joins TRBV5-1 to TRBJ2-7, with TRBD1 matching 8 bases. This CDR3 comprises 16 residues. The V segment lost 3 bases and the J segment 5 bases; nucleotides outside the gene matches: 13. Germline CDR1 and CDR2: SGHRS and YFSETQ. CDR3 in amino acids: CASSWGPQGALNEQYF. CDR3 nucleotides: TGCGCCAGCAGCTGGGGCCCGCAGGGGGCGTTAAACGAGCAGTACTTC.

This clone was recorded a few times. The gene calls are TRBV19 and TRBJ1-6; D gene ambiguous. The CDR3 spans 14 residues. With 5 bases removed from V and 14 bases from J, the gap between germline ends came to 19 bases. In germline, CDR1 is LNHDA, CDR2 SQIVND (reference sequence). For the CDR3, the DNA is TGTGCCAGTAGTCAGTCAACAGCAACGAACACCCTCCACTTT. This translates into CASSQSTATNTLHF.